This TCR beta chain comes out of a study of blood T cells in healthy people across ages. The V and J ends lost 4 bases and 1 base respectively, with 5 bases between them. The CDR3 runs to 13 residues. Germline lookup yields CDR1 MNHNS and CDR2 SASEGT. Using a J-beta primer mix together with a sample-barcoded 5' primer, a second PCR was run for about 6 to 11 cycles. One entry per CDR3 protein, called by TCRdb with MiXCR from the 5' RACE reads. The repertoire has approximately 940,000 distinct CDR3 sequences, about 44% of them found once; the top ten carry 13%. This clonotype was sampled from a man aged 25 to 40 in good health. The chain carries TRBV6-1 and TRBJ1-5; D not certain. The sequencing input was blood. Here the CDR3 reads CASSAMSNQPQHF. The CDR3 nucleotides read TGTGCCAGCAGTGCTATGAGCAATCAGCCCCAGCATTTT.